This entry lists 8 T cell receptor beta chains sequenced from one sample in a study of shared T cell receptors in the human thymus. The protocol was immunoSEQ multiplex PCR, while the TCRdb copy is restricted to in-frame clones and leaves out a portion. Here the sample spans 540,000 or so clones, around 82% being singletons. In addition, the sample was reused for a study of human thymus T cells.

Sequenced: thymocytes. These receptors were taken from a boy less than two years old with a congenital heart defect.

The chain links TRBV7-9 to TRBJ2-2, with D tentatively TRBD1 (5 bases). Germline V CDR1 and CDR2: SEHNR, FQNEAQ (reference sequence). The CDR3 is 13 residues long. V dropped 5 bases and J dropped 6 bases, with 10 bases sitting between them. CDR3 DNA: TGTGCCAGCAGCACGCAGGGTCCCGGGGAGCTGTTTTTT. It specifies CASSTQGPGELFF.

This chain connects TRBV4-3 to TRBJ2-7; 9 bases are a match to TRBD2. J was trimmed by 5 bases and V by 1 base; bases with no gene match: 9. Looked up from germline, CDR1 is LGHNA and CDR2 is YSLEER. CDR3 size: 16 residues. The CDR3 here is CASSQVVAGVDHEQYF. CDR3 coding DNA: TGCGCCAGCAGCCAAGTGGTAGCGGGAGTAGATCACGAGCAGTACTTC.

This clone was recorded only once. The rearrangement links TRBV15 to TRBJ1-2; tentative D call: TRBD1 (5 bases). Germline V lookup: CDR1 LNHNV, CDR2 YYDKDF (reference sequence). Trimming stripped 0 bases from V and 2 bases from J, with 19 bases between. The CDR3 contains 18 residues. The CDR3 nucleotides read TGTGCCACCAGCAGAGATAAGAATGGGGCGACACCGAACTATGGCTACACCTTC. This gives the protein CATSRDKNGATPNYGYTF.

The chain is built from TRBV19 and TRBJ2-1, with TRBD1 matching 8 bases. Unmatched junction bases numbered 10, after V lost 4 bases and J lost 5 bases. Germline V gene sequence: CDR1 LNHDA, CDR2 SQIVND (reference sequence). The CDR3 is 16 residues long. The CDR3 spells CASSTTSTGEDNEQFF. In DNA, the CDR3 is TGTGCCAGTAGTACGACATCGACAGGGGAGGACAATGAGCAGTTCTTC.

The chain combines TRBV27 with TRBJ2-7, with D unresolved. The germline V and J ends were trimmed by 3 bases and 0 bases, with 9 bases remaining between them. Germline V gene sequence: CDR1 MNHEY, CDR2 SMNVEV (reference sequence). The CDR3 loop spans 14 amino acids. The CDR3 nucleotides read TGTGCCAGCAGTTTTCGAGGCAGCTCCTACGAGCAGTACTTC. Protein: CASSFRGSSYEQYF.

The chain employs TRBV19 and TRBJ2-7, with 7 bases lining up with TRBD1. V shed 4 bases and J 0 bases; nucleotides not matched to a gene: 9. The CDR3 extends over 16 amino acids. CDR1 is LNHDA, CDR2 SQIVND, per germline (reference sequence). CDR3 nucleotides: TGTGCCAGTAGTAATGCCTCCCAGGGGGTCTCCTACGAGCAGTACTTC. This gives the protein CASSNASQGVSYEQYF.

J is TRBJ2-3 and V is TRBV30; no definite D call. With 4 bases removed from V and 4 bases from J, the gap between germline ends came to 12 bases. Germline lookup yields CDR1 GTSNPN and CDR2 SVGIG (reference sequence). The CDR3 sequence is 13 residues long. The chain's CDR3 is CAWTAPGSDTQYF. In DNA form, the CDR3 reads TGTGCCTGGACCGCCCCCGGGTCAGATACGCAGTATTTT.

V gene TRBV19 combines with J gene TRBJ1-4; D ambiguous. Germline loops: CDR1 LNHDA, CDR2 SQIVND (reference sequence). V shed 7 bases and J shed 4 bases, with 13 bases lying between them. This CDR3 region has 14 residues. CDR3 coding DNA: TGTGCCAGTACCTCGTTTTCCAGTAATGAAAAACTGTTTTTT. Translation: CASTSFSSNEKLFF.